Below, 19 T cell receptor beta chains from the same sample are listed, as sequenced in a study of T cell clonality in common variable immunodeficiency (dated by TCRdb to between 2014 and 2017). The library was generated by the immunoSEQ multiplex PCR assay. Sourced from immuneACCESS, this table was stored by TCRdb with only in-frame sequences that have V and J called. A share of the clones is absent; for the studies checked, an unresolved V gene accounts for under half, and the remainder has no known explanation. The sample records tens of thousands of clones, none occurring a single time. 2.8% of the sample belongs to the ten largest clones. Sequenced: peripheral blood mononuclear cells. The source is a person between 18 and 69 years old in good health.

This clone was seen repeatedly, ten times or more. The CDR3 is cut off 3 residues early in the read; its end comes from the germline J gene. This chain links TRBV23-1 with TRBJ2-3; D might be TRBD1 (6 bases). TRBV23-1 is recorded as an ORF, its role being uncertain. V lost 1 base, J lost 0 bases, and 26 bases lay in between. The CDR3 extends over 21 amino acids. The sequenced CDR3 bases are TGCGCCAGCAGTCAATGTTCCCCGGGACAAATACTCCCCCCTAGCACAGATACG. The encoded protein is CASSQCSPGQILPPSTDT. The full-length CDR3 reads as CASSQCSPGQILPPSTDTQYF.

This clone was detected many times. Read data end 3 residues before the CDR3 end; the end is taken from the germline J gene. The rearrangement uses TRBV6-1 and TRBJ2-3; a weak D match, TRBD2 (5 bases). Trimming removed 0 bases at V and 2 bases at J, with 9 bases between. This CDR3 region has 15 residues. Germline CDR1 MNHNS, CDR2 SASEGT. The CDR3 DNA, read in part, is TGTGCCAGCAGTGAAGCGCCGGGGTCCACAGATACG. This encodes CASSEAPGSTDT. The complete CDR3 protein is CASSEAPGSTDTQYF.

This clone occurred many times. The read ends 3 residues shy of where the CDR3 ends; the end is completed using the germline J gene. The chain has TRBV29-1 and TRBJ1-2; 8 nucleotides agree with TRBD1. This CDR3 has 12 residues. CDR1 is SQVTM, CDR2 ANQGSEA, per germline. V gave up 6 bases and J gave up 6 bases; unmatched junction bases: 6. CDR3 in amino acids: CSVEDRANGYTF. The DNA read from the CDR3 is TGCAGCGTCGAGGACAGGGCCAATGGC.

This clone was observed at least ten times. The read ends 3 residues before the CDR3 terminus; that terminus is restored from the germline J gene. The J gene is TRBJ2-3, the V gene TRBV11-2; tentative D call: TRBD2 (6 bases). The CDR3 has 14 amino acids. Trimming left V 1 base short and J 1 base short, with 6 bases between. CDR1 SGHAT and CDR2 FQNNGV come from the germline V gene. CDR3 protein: CASSLAGGTDTQYF. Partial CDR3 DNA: TGTGCCAGCAGCTTAGCGGGGGGCACAGATACG.

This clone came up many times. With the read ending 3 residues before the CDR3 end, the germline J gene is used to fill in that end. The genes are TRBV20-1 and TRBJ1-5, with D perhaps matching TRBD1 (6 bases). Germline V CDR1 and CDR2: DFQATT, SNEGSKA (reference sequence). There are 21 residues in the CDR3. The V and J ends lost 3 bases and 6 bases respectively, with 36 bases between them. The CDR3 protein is CSASGFGADRRKRRIAQPQHF. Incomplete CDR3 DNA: TGCAGTGCTAGCGGATTTGGAGCTGACAGGCGTAAACGGCGAATTGCTCAGCCC.

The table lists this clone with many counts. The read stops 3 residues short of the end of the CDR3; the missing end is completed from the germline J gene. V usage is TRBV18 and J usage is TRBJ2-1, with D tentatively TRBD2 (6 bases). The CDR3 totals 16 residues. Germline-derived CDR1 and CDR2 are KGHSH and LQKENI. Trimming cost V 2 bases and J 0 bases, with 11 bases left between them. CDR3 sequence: CASSPGSGNSYNEQFF. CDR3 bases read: TGTGCCAGCTCACCAGGTAGCGGAAACTCCTACAATGAG.

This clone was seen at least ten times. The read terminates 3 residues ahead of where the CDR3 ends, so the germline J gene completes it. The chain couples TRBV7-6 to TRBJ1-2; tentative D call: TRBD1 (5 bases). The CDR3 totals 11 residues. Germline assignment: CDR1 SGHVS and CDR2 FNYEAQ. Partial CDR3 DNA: TGTGCCAGCAGCGGAGGGGTGGGC. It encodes CASSGGVG. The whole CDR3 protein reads CASSGGVGYTF.

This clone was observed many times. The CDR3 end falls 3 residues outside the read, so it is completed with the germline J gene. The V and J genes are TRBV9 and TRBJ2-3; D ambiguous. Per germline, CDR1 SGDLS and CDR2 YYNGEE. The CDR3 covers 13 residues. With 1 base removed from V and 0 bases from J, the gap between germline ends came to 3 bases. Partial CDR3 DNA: TGTGCCAGCAGCGTAACTAGCACAGATACG. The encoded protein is CASSVTSTDT. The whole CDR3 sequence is CASSVTSTDTQYF. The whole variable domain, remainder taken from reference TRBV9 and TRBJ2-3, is DSGVTQTPKHLITATGQRVTLRCSPRSGDLSVYWYQQSLDQGLQFLIQYYNGEERAKGNILERFSAQQFPDLHSELNLSSLELGDSALYFCASSVTSTDTQYFGPGTRLTVL.

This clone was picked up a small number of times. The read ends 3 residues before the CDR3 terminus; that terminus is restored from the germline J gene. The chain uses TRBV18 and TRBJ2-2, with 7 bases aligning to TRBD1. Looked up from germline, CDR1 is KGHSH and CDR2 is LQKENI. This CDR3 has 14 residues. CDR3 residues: CASSPRQGDEKLFF. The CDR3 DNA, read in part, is TGTGCCAGCTCACCCAGACAGGGAGATGAAAAG.

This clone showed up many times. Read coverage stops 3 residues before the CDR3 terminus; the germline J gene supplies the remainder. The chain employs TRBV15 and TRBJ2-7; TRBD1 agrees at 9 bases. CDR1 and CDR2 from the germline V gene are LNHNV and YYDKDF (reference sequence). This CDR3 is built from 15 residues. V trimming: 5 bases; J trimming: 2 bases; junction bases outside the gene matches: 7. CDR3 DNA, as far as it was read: TGTGCCACCAGCCCCCCGGGACAGGGTACCTACGAG. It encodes CATSPPGQGTYE. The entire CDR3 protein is CATSPPGQGTYEQYF.

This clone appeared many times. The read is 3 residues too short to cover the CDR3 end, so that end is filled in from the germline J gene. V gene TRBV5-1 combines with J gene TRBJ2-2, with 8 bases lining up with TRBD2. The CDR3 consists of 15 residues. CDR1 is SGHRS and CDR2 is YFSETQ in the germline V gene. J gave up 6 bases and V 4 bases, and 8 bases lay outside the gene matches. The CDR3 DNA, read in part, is TGCGCCAGCAGCCTGGTGGGACTAGGAGCCGGGGAG. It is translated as CASSLVGLGAGE. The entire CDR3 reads CASSLVGLGAGELFF.

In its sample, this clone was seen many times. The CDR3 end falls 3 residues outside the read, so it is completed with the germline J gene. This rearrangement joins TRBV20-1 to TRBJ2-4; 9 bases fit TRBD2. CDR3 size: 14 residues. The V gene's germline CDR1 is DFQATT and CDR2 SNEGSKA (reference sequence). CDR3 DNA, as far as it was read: TGCAGTGCTACCGACCGGGGTGTTAGCGGGAGT. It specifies CSATDRGVSGS. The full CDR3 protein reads CSATDRGVSGSQYF.

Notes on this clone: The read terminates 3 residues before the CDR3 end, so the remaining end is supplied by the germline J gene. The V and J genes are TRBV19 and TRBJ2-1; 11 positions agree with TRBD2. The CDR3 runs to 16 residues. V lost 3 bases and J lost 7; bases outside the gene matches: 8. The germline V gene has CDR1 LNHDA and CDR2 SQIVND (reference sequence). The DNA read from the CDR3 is TGTGCCAGTAGTATTTCGAGTAGCGGGGGGGCAAATGAG. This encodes CASSISSSGGANE. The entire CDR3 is CASSISSSGGANEQFF.

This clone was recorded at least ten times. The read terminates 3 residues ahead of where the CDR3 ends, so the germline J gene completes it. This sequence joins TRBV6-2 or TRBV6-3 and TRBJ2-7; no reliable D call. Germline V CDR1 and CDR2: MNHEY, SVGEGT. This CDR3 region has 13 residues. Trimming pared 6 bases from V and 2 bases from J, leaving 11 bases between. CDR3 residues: CASRATVTYEQYF. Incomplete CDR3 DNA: TGTGCCAGCAGAGCAACAGTTACCTACGAG.

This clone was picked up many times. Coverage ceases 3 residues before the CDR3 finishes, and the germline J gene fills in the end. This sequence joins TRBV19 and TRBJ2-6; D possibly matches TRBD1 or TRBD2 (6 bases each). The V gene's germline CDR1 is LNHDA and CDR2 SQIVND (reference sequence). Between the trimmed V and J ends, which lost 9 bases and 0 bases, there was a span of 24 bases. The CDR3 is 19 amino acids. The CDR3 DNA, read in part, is TGTGCCAGCCACCCCCGTAGGGGGAGGCCTGACTCTGGGGCCAACGTC. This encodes CASHPRRGRPDSGANV. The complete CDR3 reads CASHPRRGRPDSGANVLTF.

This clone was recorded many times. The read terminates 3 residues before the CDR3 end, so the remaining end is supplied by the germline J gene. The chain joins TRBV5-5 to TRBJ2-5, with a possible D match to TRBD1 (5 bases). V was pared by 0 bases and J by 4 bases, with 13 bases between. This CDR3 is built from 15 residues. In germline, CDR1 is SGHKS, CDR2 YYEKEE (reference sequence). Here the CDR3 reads CASSLDLWGGETQYF. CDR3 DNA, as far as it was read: TGTGCCAGCAGCTTGGATTTGTGGGGCGGAGAGACC. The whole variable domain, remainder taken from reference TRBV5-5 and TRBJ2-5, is DAGVTQSPTHLIKTRGQQVTLRCSPISGHKSVSWYQQVLGQGPQFIFQYYEKEERGRGNFPDRFSARQFPNYSSELNVNALLLGDSALYLCASSLDLWGGETQYFGPGTRLLVL.

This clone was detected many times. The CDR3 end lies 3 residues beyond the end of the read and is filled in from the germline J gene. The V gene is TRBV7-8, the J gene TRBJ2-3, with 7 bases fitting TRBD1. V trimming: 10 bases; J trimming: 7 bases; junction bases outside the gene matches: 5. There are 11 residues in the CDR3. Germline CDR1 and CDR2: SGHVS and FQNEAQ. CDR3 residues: CATGTEYTQYF. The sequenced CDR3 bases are TGTGCCACCGGGACAGAGTATACG.

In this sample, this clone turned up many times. The CDR3 bases that were read are TGTGCCAGCAGCTCAGGGGCAAACACTGAA. Translating gives CASSSGANTE. The full CDR3 protein is CASSSGANTEAFF. V and J are TRBV7-9 and TRBJ1-1; D might be TRBD1 (6 bases). The read finishes 3 residues shy of the CDR3 end, and the germline J gene is used to complete it. This CDR3 region has 13 residues. Germline values: CDR1 SEHNR, CDR2 FQNEAQ (reference sequence). The V end was cut by 4 bases, the J end by 2 bases, with 8 bases between.

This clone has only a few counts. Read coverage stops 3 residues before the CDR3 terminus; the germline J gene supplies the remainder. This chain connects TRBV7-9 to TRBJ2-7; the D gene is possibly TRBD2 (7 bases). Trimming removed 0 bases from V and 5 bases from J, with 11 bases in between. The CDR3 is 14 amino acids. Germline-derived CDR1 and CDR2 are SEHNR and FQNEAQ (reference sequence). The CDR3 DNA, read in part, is TGTGCCAGCAGCTTAGCAGGGGGGGTCCACGAG. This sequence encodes CASSLAGGVHE. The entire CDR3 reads CASSLAGGVHEQYF.